The sequence of this T cell receptor beta chain was determined in a study of blood T cells in healthy people across ages. Whole-study context: The template switching approach captured approximately one barcoded beta molecule for every two T cells.

This clonotype turned up a few times. The antigen is undetermined. Using a J-beta primer mix together with a sample-barcoded 5' primer, a second PCR was run for about 6 to 11 cycles. Each single sample gave us at least 3 million CDR3-containing paired-end reads. One entry per CDR3 protein results from TCRdb running MiXCR on the 5' RACE reads. The profile shows around 780,000 distinct CDR3 sequences, 56% of them singletons. Broader study findings: Estimated diversity that came from one million T cells was considered an underestimate. A roughly linear age-dependent decrease characterized TCR beta diversity per million T cells.

Germline-derived CDR1 and CDR2 are SGHDN and FVKESK. The CDR3 covers 18 residues. V was pared by 3 bases and J by 1 base, with 6 bases of the junction left unmatched. This chain joins TRBV14 and TRBJ2-7, with 16 bases lining up with TRBD2. The sequence was obtained from a man between 40 and 49 years old in good health. The specimen was blood. The DNA for the CDR3 is TGTGCCAGCAGCCAGCGCTTGGGACTAGCGGGAGGGTCCTACGAGCAGTACTTC. Amino acids: CASSQRLGLAGGSYEQYF.